This TCR beta chain came from a study of blood T cell repertoires in COVID-19. Study-wide background: Italy, Spain and the United States were the sources of the convalescent and acute COVID-19 samples. Nucleic acid was either cDNA or gDNA, and it came from T cells, B-cell-depleted T cells, or PBMCs.

Authors' methods: Scientists estimated how many nucleated cells there were by amplifying reference gene primers. Assay: immunoSEQ multiplex PCR; the TCRdb copy retains only in-frame clones and omits some. V, J and clone size are those of that table, while D and trimming were read from the DNA. This repertoire shows nearly 250,000 clones, 75% to 85% found once; its top ten account for around 10%. The CDR3 is 15 amino acids. The V and J ends lost 6 bases and 4 bases, in that order; junction bases with no gene match: 8. The germline CDR1 and CDR2 sequences are SEHNR and FQNEAQ (reference sequence). Adults between roughly 18 and 89 years of age took part from about 24 US areas.

The TCR was taken from a woman in her forties or fifties with acute COVID-19. This sequence joins TRBV7-9 and TRBJ2-3; TRBD2 agrees at 9 bases. Material for sequencing was PBMCs or T cells enriched from blood (not recorded which). CDR3 coding DNA: TGTGCCAGCAGGGCGAGAGCGGGGGGTGCAGATACGCAGTATTTT. The encoded protein is CASRARAGGADTQYF.